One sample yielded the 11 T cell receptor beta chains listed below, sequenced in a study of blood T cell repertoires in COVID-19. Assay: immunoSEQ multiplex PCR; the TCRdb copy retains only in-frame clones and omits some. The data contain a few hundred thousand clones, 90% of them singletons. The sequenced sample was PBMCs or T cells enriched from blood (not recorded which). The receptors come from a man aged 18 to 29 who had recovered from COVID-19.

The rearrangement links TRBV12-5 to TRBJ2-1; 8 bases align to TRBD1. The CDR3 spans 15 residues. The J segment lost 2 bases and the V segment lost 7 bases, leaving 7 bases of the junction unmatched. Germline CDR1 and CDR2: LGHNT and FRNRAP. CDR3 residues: CASASTDRAYNEQFF. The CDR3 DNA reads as TGTGCTAGTGCCTCGACGGACAGGGCCTACAATGAGCAGTTCTTC. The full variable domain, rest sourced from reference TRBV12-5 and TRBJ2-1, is DARVTQTPRHKVTEMGQEVTMRCQPILGHNTVFWYRQTMMQGLELLAYFRNRAPLDDSGMPKDRFSAEMPDATLATLKIQPSEPRDSAVYFCASASTDRAYNEQFFGPGTRLTVL.

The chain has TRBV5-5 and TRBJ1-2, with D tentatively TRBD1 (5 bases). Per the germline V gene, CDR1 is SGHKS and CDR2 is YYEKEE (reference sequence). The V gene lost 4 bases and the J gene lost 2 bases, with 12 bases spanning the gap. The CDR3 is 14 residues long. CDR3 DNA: TGTGCCAGCAGCGGCGGGACGCAAAACTATGGCTACACCTTC. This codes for CASSGGTQNYGYTF. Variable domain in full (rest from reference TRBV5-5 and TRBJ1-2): DAGVTQSPTHLIKTRGQQVTLRCSPISGHKSVSWYQQVLGQGPQFIFQYYEKEERGRGNFPDRFSARQFPNYSSELNVNALLLGDSALYLCASSGGTQNYGYTFGSGTRLTVV.

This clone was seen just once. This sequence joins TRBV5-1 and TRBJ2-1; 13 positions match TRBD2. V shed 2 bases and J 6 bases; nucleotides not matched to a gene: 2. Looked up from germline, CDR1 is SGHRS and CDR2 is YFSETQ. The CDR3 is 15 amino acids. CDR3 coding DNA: TGCGCCAGCAGCTTTAGGACTAGCGGGGGCAATGAGCAGTTCTTC. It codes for CASSFRTSGGNEQFF.

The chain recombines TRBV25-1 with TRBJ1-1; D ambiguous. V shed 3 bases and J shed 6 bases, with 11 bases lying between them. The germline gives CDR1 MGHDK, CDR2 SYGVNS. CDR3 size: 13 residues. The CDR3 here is CASSDPGQPEAFF. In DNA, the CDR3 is TGTGCCAGCAGTGACCCGGGTCAGCCTGAAGCTTTCTTT. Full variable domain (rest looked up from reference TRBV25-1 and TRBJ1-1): EADIYQTPRYLVIGTGKKITLECSQTMGHDKMYWYQQDPGMELHLIHYSYGVNSTEKGDLSSESTVSRIRTEHFPLTLESARPSHTSQYLCASSDPGQPEAFFGQGTRLTVV.

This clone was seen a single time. The CDR3 nucleotides read TGCGCCAGCAGCTATGGACAGGGAGATAACTGGGGCTACACCTTC. This gives the protein CASSYGQGDNWGYTF. V gene TRBV5-1 combines with J gene TRBJ1-2; 8 nucleotides line up with TRBD1. The junction had 12 bases not matched to a gene; V was cut back by 3 bases and J by 8 bases. This CDR3 contains 15 residues. Germline V gives CDR1 SGHRS, CDR2 YFSETQ.

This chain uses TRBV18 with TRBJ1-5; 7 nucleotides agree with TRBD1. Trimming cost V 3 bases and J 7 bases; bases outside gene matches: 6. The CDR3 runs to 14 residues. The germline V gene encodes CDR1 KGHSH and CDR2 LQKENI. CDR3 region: CASSPGQVGQPQHF. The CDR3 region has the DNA TGTGCCAGCTCACCCGGACAGGTAGGCCAGCCCCAGCATTTT.

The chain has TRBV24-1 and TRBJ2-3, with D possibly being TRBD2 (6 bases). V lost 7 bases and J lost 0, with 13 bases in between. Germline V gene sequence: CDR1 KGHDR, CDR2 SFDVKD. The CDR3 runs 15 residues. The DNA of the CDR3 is TGTGCCACCAGGGGGACTCCTACTAGCACAGATACGCAGTATTTT. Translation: CATRGTPTSTDTQYF.

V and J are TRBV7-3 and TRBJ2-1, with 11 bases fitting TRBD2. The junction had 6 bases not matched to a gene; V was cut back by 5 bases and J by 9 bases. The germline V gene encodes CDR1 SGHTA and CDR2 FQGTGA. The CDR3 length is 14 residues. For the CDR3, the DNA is TGTGCCAGCAGCCCCCGACTAGCGGGGAGTGAGCAGTTCTTC. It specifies CASSPRLAGSEQFF.

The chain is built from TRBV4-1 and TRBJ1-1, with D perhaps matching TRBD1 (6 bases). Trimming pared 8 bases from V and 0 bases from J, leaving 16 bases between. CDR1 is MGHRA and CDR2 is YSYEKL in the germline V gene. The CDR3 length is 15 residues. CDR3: CASPRTDPMNTEAFF. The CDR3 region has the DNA TGCGCCAGCCCAAGGACAGACCCCATGAACACTGAAGCTTTCTTT.

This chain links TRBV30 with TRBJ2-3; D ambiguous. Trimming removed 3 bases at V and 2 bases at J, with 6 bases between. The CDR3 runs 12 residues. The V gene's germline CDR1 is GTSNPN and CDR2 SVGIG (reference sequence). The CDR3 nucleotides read TGTGCCTGGAGGCGGATCACAGATACGCAGTATTTT. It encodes CAWRRITDTQYF. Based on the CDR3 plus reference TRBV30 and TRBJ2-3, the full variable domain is SQTIHQWPATLVQPVGSPLSLECTVEGTSNPNLYWYRQAAGRGLQLLFYSVGIGQISSEVPQNLSASRPQDRQFILSSKKLLLSDSGFYLCAWRRITDTQYFGPGTRLTVL.

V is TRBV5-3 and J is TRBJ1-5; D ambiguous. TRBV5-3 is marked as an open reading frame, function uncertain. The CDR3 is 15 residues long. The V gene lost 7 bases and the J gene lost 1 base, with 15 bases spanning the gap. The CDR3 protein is CARLLGENSNQPQHF. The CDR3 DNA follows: TGTGCCAGACTGTTGGGAGAAAACAGCAATCAGCCCCAGCATTTT.